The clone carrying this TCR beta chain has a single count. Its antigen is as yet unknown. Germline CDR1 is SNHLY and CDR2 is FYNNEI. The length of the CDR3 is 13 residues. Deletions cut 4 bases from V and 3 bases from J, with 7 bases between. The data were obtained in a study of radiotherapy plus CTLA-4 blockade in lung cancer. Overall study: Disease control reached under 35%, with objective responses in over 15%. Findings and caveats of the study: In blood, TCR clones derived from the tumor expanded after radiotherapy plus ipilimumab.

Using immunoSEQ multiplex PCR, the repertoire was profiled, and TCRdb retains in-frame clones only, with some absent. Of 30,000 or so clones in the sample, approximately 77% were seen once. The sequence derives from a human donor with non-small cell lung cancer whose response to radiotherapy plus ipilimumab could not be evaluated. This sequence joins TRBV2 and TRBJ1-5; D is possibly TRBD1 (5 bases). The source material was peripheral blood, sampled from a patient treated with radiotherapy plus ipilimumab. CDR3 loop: CASSADNNQPQHF. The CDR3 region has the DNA TGTGCCAGCAGTGCGGACAACAATCAGCCCCAGCATTTT.